This T cell receptor (beta chain) appears in the sequencing data of a study of blood T cell repertoires in COVID-19. Across the study: Samples came from the United States, Italy and Spain, spanning acute and convalescent COVID-19. In each case, the material was cDNA or gDNA derived from T cells, B-cell-depleted T cells, or PBMCs.

The V gene lost 1 base and the J gene lost 5 bases, with 14 bases spanning the gap. CDR1 and CDR2 (germline): MNHEY, SVGEGT. CDR3 length: 15 amino acids. Original processing methods: By means of reference gene primer amplification, nucleated cell counts were estimated. The protocol was immunoSEQ multiplex PCR, while the TCRdb copy is restricted to in-frame clones and leaves out a portion. V and J calls and clone size are given by that table; D and trimming were obtained from the DNA. The table records about 100,000 clones, about nine tenths of them present only once. The receptor was derived from a man aged 65 to 79 with acute or convalescent COVID-19. This chain joins TRBV6-2 or TRBV6-3 and TRBJ1-1, with D uncertain. Sequencing used peripheral blood. The CDR3 nucleotides are TGTGCCAGCAGTTACTTTCAGGTCTCTGGGACTGAAGCTTTCTTT. It specifies CASSYFQVSGTEAFF.